The rows below give T cell receptor beta chains drawn from one sample of a study of cytomegalovirus exposure and HLA in healthy donors. Sequencing used immunoSEQ multiplex PCR; TCRdb keeps in-frame clones, though not all of them. The data hold 81,000 or so clones, with 65% to 75% observed a single time. Sequencing was carried out using PBMCs. These TCRs come from a man in his sixties in good health and CMV-seronegative. Both conserved end residues are part of each CDR3. A D gene is named only where the DNA matches it firmly. Size is stated for part of the rows, as once, few or many counts, or as a class when the clone is expanded.

TGCGCCAGCAGCCCCAGGACAGGGGATACTGAAGCTTTCTTT CASSPRTGDTEAFF - TRBJ1-1 TRBV5-1 TRBD1
TGTGCCAGCAGCTTACCATTTGTCGGACAGGGGGAAAATGAAGAGACCCAGTACTTC CASSLPFVGQGENEETQYF - TRBJ2-5 TRBV11-2 TRBD1
TGTGCCAGCACCAAACAGGGAACACTTACCTACGAGCAGTACTTC CASTKQGTLTYEQYF few TRBJ2-7 TRBV6-5 -
TGCGCCAGCAGCCTCGACAGGGGCAATCAGCCCCAGCATTTT CASSLDRGNQPQHF - TRBJ1-5 TRBV5-1 TRBD1
TGTGCCAGCTCACCATTTCGTCTAGGAGGCAAAAACATTCAGTACTTC CASSPFRLGGKNIQYF - TRBJ2-4 TRBV18 -
TGTGCCACCCTTGGGACAGATCGGACTGAAGCTTTCTTT CATLGTDRTEAFF - TRBJ1-1 TRBV15 TRBD1
TGTGCCAGCAGCTTGGACCCGGGGGGGGCCAACGTCCTGACTTTC CASSLDPGGANVLTF - TRBJ2-6 TRBV5-5 -
TGCGCCAGCAGCCACCGCCGGGGGGACACTGAAGCTTTCTTT CASSHRRGDTEAFF few TRBJ1-1 TRBV4-1 -
TGTGCCAGCAGTAATACAGGGTACGAGCAGTACTTC CASSNTGYEQYF - TRBJ2-7 TRBV27 -
TGTGCCAGCAGTTACCAAATCACCGGGGAGCTGTTTTTT CASSYQITGELFF - TRBJ2-2 TRBV6-5 -
TGTGCCAGCAGCCCACACCACGTCATGAACACTGAAGCTTTCTTT CASSPHHVMNTEAFF - TRBJ1-1 TRBV11-2 -
TGTGCCAGCAGCTTCCTCGGTCCCCAGTACTTC CASSFLGPQYF few TRBJ2-7 TRBV7-9 -
TGTGCCAGCAGCCTTATTGACAGCCCTTACGAGCAGTACTTC CASSLIDSPYEQYF few TRBJ2-7 TRBV11-2 -
TGTGCCAGCAGCGCTGGAGGGGAGACCCAGTACTTC CASSAGGETQYF - TRBJ2-5 TRBV5-4 -
TGTGCCACCAGCAGAGCCTCAAGGGGCTACGAGCAGTACTTC CATSRASRGYEQYF - TRBJ2-7 TRBV15 -
TGTGCCTGGACTCCCGGGGGGACTAACTATGGCTACACCTTC CAWTPGGTNYGYTF - TRBJ1-2 TRBV30 -
TGTGCCAGCAGCGCAGGGTACGGTACTGAAGCTTTCTTT CASSAGYGTEAFF once TRBJ1-1 TRBV6-4 -
TGTGCCAGCAGCTTCGGAGGACCCAACACTGAAGCTTTCTTT CASSFGGPNTEAFF - TRBJ1-1 TRBV7-3 -
TGCAGCGTCGCCAGGGACAGGGGCGTCGAGCAGTACTTC CSVARDRGVEQYF - TRBJ2-7 TRBV29-1 TRBD1
TGTGCCAGCAGTTTCCGGGGCGCGGGATCTGAAGCTTTCTTT CASSFRGAGSEAFF - TRBJ1-1 TRBV27 -
TGTGCCAGCATTCGACAGGGGGCGCGTGGCTACACCTTC CASIRQGARGYTF - TRBJ1-2 TRBV6-5 TRBD1
TGTGCCAGCTCACCTAGCAGGGGCACAGATACGCAGTATTTT CASSPSRGTDTQYF - TRBJ2-3 TRBV18 -
TGTGCCAGCACCGAAGGACAGCAATATGGCTACACCTTC CASTEGQQYGYTF - TRBJ1-2 TRBV2 -
TGTGCCAGCAGTGTTAGGACAGAGTTTTATGGCTACACCTTC CASSVRTEFYGYTF - TRBJ1-2 TRBV6-1 -
TGTGCCAGTAGTATTCCAGCAACTAATGAAAAACTGTTTTTT CASSIPATNEKLFF - TRBJ1-4 TRBV19 -
TGTGCCAGCAGCGGTTCAGAGCAGTTCTTC CASSGSEQFF - TRBJ2-1 TRBV9 -
TGCGCCAGCAGCCAAGGTATGCGCGAGAGAGGTTCACCCCTCCACTTT CASSQGMRERGSPLHF - TRBJ1-6 TRBV4-1 -
TGTGCCAGTAGTATTATTTGGACAGGGGGAATCACTGAAGCTTTCTTT CASSIIWTGGITEAFF few TRBJ1-1 TRBV19 TRBD1
TGTGCCAGCAGCCCAGGTCGGGGGTGGGGTTCACCCCTCCACTTT CASSPGRGWGSPLHF - TRBJ1-6 TRBV9 -
TGTGCCAGCAGTCCCCTAGGCCCCGAGGAAGCTTTCTTT CASSPLGPEEAFF - TRBJ1-1 TRBV27 -
TGTGCCAGCAGCCAAGAATGGTCCCTAGCGGGGACTCTTTACGAGCAGTACTTC CASSQEWSLAGTLYEQYF few TRBJ2-7 TRBV4-2 TRBD2
TGTGCCAGCAGCTTAGCGTGGGGAACTAGCGGGGCCCCCTACGAGCAGTACTTC CASSLAWGTSGAPYEQYF - TRBJ2-7 TRBV7-2 TRBD2
TGTGCCAGCAGCCTAGGACAGGGGAGGCATTCACCCCTCCACTTT CASSLGQGRHSPLHF few TRBJ1-6 TRBV7-6 TRBD1
TGTGCCAGCAGTAGGGGGGAGGGCAACACTGAAGCTTTCTTT CASSRGEGNTEAFF - TRBJ1-1 TRBV2 -
TGTGCCAGCAGTGTAGCGGGGGGTCGCTACAATGAGCAGTTCTTC CASSVAGGRYNEQFF few TRBJ2-1 TRBV2 TRBD2
TGTGCCTGGAGTCAACAGGGCCATGAGCAGTTCTTC CAWSQQGHEQFF - TRBJ2-1 TRBV30 -
TGTGCCAGCAGTGAAGTGACAGCGGGGGTGCAAGAGACCCAGTACTTC CASSEVTAGVQETQYF - TRBJ2-5 TRBV2 TRBD2
TGTGCCAGCAGCGAGTCCGGGGGACCGTTCTACGAGCAGTACTTC CASSESGGPFYEQYF few TRBJ2-7 TRBV9 -
TGTGCCAGCAGCGTAGGAGGGGGACCTCCCTACGAGCAGTACTTC CASSVGGGPPYEQYF - TRBJ2-7 TRBV9 -
TGTGCCACCCAGGGTGACTACGAGCAGTACTTC CATQGDYEQYF few TRBJ2-7 TRBV19 -
TGTGCCAGCAGCTTAGGCGGGGGGGCCGCCGGGGAGCTGTTTTTT CASSLGGGAAGELFF - TRBJ2-2 TRBV11-2 TRBD2
TGTGCCAGTAGGAACGGGGGGGTTTACGGCTACACCTTC CASRNGGVYGYTF - TRBJ1-2 TRBV19 -
TGTGCCAGCAGCTTAACGGCGGCAGCCAACTATGGCTACACCTTC CASSLTAAANYGYTF - TRBJ1-2 TRBV7-3 -
TGCACCCCGTTATCGATAGCGGGGGGGGCCCCGGATACGCAGTATTTT CTPLSIAGGAPDTQYF - TRBJ2-3 TRBV1 -
TGTGCTAGCAGCCAGGGGACGGCCTACGAGCAGTACTTC CASSQGTAYEQYF - TRBJ2-7 TRBV7-2 -